Following are 22 T cell receptor beta chains from one sample sequenced in a study of vaccination and CD4 T cells after COVID-19. Described treatment: approximately 9-day PBMC culture with coronavirus spike peptide pools or control peptides (ViraFEST assay). No antigen has been identified for these receptors. Cultured CD4+ T cell DNA underwent sequencing with the Oncomine TCR Beta short-read assay. TCRdb processed the PCR reads anew with MiXCR; each CDR3 protein has one entry. This table holds about 19,000 distinct CDR3 sequences, around two fifths found once. Material for sequencing was cultured CD4+ T cells from blood. These receptors all come from a human donor with COVID-19.

The table lists this clonotype with a few counts. The rearrangement uses TRBV7-9 and TRBJ2-2, with a tentative D call TRBD1 (5 bases). This CDR3 has 14 amino acids. Trimming stripped 6 bases from V and 3 bases from J, with 11 bases between. Germline V gene lookup returns CDR1 SEHNR and CDR2 FQNEAQ (reference sequence). Written as DNA, the CDR3 is TGTGCCAGCAGACTATTACAGGACACCGGGGAGCTGTTTTTT. This sequence encodes CASRLLQDTGELFF.

J is TRBJ2-5 and V is TRBV11-2, with D hard to call. V lost 0 bases and J lost 7, with 6 bases in between. The CDR3 is 12 residues long. The germline V gene has CDR1 SGHAT and CDR2 FQNNGV. For the CDR3, the DNA is TGTGCCAGCAGCTTAGATGCCCCGACCCAGTACTTC. Protein sequence: CASSLDAPTQYF.

The chain employs TRBV11-3 and TRBJ2-5; D tentatively fits TRBD1 or TRBD2 (5 bases each). The CDR3 runs 13 residues. The V end lost 5 bases, the J end lost 4 bases, and 11 bases lay between the germline ends. Germline loops: CDR1 SGHNT, CDR2 YENEEA. The CDR3 region is CASSPRAGETQYF. CDR3 nucleotide sequence: TGTGCCAGCAGCCCCAGGGCGGGAGAGACCCAGTACTTC.

The chain uses TRBV5-1 and TRBJ2-2; TRBD1 aligns across 7 bases. Trimming cost V 4 bases and J 4 bases; bases outside gene matches: 4. The CDR3 length is 14 residues. Germline-derived CDR1 and CDR2 are SGHRS and YFSETQ. The CDR3 region has the DNA TGCGCCAGCAGCGTGGGACAGCTCACCGGGGAGCTGTTTTTT. Amino acid sequence: CASSVGQLTGELFF.

Turning to this clonotype: The CDR3 does not close with the conserved phenylalanine or tryptophan, likely indicating a read error. The V gene is TRBV6-5, the J gene TRBJ1-2; TRBD1 aligns across 12 bases. Germline V gene sequence: CDR1 MNHEY, CDR2 SVGAGI. The CDR3 loop spans 16 amino acids. J was trimmed by 4 bases and V by 4 bases; bases with no gene match: 7. The DNA for the CDR3 is TGTGCCAGCAGTTCCGGGACAGGGGGCGCAGGCTATGGCTACACCCTC. Translated, it gives CASSSGTGGAGYGYTL.

This clonotype has only a few counts. The chain recombines TRBV28 with TRBJ1-1; D possibly corresponds to TRBD1 (6 bases). The germline V gene encodes CDR1 MDHEN and CDR2 SYDVKM. The ends were cut back, 10 bases at V and 4 bases at J, with 16 bases in the middle. This CDR3 is built from 13 residues. The CDR3 spells CATTTQGGTEAFF. The CDR3 DNA is TGTGCCACTACCACACAGGGCGGCACTGAAGCTTTCTTT.

The rearrangement joins TRBV28 to TRBJ2-3; D is uncertain. The length of the CDR3 is 14 residues. Germline CDR1 reads MDHEN; CDR2 reads SYDVKM. The V gene lost 2 bases and the J gene lost 5 bases, with 11 bases spanning the gap. The CDR3 nucleotides read TGTGCCAGCAGTTTAGTTAGGACGGGAGATACGCAGTATTTT. Translation gives CASSLVRTGDTQYF.

V and J are TRBV6-5 and TRBJ1-1; D is perhaps TRBD1 (6 bases). V gave up 2 bases and J gave up 1 base, with 14 bases separating them. The CDR3 length is 16 residues. CDR1 is MNHEY, CDR2 SVGAGI, per germline. CDR3 amino acids: CASSYRYREGNTEAFF. In nucleotides, the CDR3 is TGTGCCAGCAGTTACCGATACAGGGAGGGGAACACTGAAGCTTTCTTT.

The genes are TRBV20-1 and TRBJ1-6; TRBD1 is a possible D gene (6 bases). Trimming stripped 1 base from V and 9 bases from J, with 16 bases between. CDR3 length equals 15 residues. Germline V lookup: CDR1 DFQATT, CDR2 SNEGSKA (reference sequence). The DNA for the CDR3 is TGCAGTGCTAGAGCGGACAGTCAGGCCTTTTCACCCCTCCACTTT. This encodes CSARADSQAFSPLHF.

V and J are TRBV6-1 and TRBJ2-3; D remains ambiguous. Germline assignment: CDR1 MNHNS and CDR2 SASEGT. The CDR3 loop spans 12 amino acids. V lost 11 bases to trimming and J lost 4 bases, with 13 bases between them. The CDR3, as DNA: TGTGCCGGCTCAGGACCGGCAGATACGCAGTATTTT. It is translated as CAGSGPADTQYF.

This chain links TRBV10-1 with TRBJ2-7, with 9 bases matching TRBD2. J gave up 0 bases and V 2 bases, and 5 bases lay outside the gene matches. The germline V gene has CDR1 WNHNN and CDR2 SYGVQD (reference sequence). The CDR3 contains 16 residues. CDR3 loop: CASSEGRTSASYEQYF. The CDR3 DNA follows: TGCGCCAGCAGTGAGGGCCGGACTAGCGCCTCCTACGAGCAGTACTTC.

In this sample, this clonotype turned up a few times. The V and J genes are TRBV10-3 and TRBJ2-7; 10 nucleotides agree with TRBD2. Germline V gene sequence: CDR1 ENHRY, CDR2 SYGVKD. The CDR3 has 14 residues. With 8 bases clipped from V and 2 bases from J, the junction kept 6 bases outside the gene matches. CDR3 amino acids: CAIRMSGGAYEQYF. CDR3 nucleotide sequence: TGTGCCATCCGAATGAGCGGGGGGGCCTACGAGCAGTACTTC.

The chain has TRBV6-2 or TRBV6-3 and TRBJ1-5; D is unresolved. The ends were cut back, 5 bases at V and 10 bases at J, with 15 bases in the middle. Looked up from germline, CDR1 is MNHEY and CDR2 is SVGEGT. This CDR3 region has 13 residues. The CDR3 loop is CASSPRLGSPQHF. In DNA form, the CDR3 reads TGTGCCAGCAGTCCCCGGTTAGGTAGTCCCCAGCATTTT.

This chain joins TRBV5-4 and TRBJ2-5; the match to TRBD2 covers 7 bases. The ends lost 0 bases at V and 1 base at J; junction bases unmatched: 3. The CDR3 extends over 15 amino acids. CDR1 and CDR2 (germline): SGHNT, YYREEE (reference sequence). CDR3 residues: CASSLVGGTQETQYF. The CDR3 DNA reads TGTGCCAGCAGCTTGGTCGGGGGGACCCAAGAGACCCAGTACTTC.

This clonotype has a handful of counts. The rearrangement links TRBV10-3 to TRBJ1-2; 9 bases match TRBD1. CDR1 and CDR2 (germline): ENHRY, SYGVKD. The CDR3 is 14 amino acids. Trimming at V came to 10 bases and at J to 4 bases, leaving 10 bases not matched to a gene. CDR3 region: CASRQGQGPYGYTF. CDR3 nucleotide sequence: TGTGCCAGCAGACAAGGACAGGGGCCCTATGGCTACACCTTC.

The chain is built from TRBV12-3 or TRBV12-4 and TRBJ1-6; TRBD1 agrees at 9 bases. CDR3 length: 16 residues. Trimming at V came to 6 bases and at J to 4 bases, leaving 7 bases not matched to a gene. DNA of the CDR3: TGTGCCAGCAGCTCTACAGGGGGCTCTTATAATTCACCCCTCCACTTT. Amino acid sequence: CASSSTGGSYNSPLHF.

The chain recombines TRBV6-4 with TRBJ2-2; D may correspond to TRBD1 or TRBD2 (5 bases each). The V and J ends lost 5 bases and 5 bases respectively, with 12 bases between them. The CDR3 covers 14 residues. Germline V gives CDR1 MRHNA, CDR2 SNTAGT. The chain's CDR3 is CASSRQSGTGELFF. DNA of the CDR3: TGTGCCAGCAGTAGACAGTCGGGGACCGGGGAGCTGTTTTTT.

V and J are TRBV28 and TRBJ1-6; maybe TRBD1 (5 bases). Germline V lookup: CDR1 MDHEN, CDR2 SYDVKM. Trimming pared 5 bases from V and 10 bases from J, leaving 15 bases between. CDR3 size: 14 residues. The CDR3 spells CASSAPPRDSPLHF. For the CDR3, the DNA is TGTGCCAGCAGTGCGCCGCCAAGGGACTCACCCCTCCACTTT.

V is TRBV7-2 and J is TRBJ2-3, with D unclear. The CDR3 spans 13 residues. Germline-derived CDR1 and CDR2 are SGHTA and FQGNSA. V lost 1 base, J lost 4 bases, and 6 bases lay in between. This CDR3 is CASSLETADTQYF. The CDR3 bases are TGTGCCAGCAGCTTAGAGACGGCAGATACGCAGTATTTT.

The V gene is TRBV3-1, the J gene TRBJ2-7, with D tentatively TRBD1 (6 bases). The V end was cut by 0 bases, the J end by 3 bases, with 12 bases between. The CDR3 sequence is 15 residues long. CDR1 is LGHDT and CDR2 is YNNKEL in the germline V gene (reference sequence). The CDR3 coding sequence is TGTGCCAGCAGCCAAGACGGGACAACCGGCTACGAGCAGTACTTC. Amino acid sequence: CASSQDGTTGYEQYF.

This clonotype was observed a handful of times. For the CDR3, the DNA is TGCAGTGCTAGAAGGGACAGCCTGGGGGCTGGCTACACCTTC. Protein sequence: CSARRDSLGAGYTF. The gene calls are TRBV20-1 and TRBJ1-2; 7 bases are a match to TRBD1. CDR1 and CDR2 (germline): DFQATT, SNEGSKA (reference sequence). J lost 7 bases, V lost 2 bases, and 10 bases had no gene match. The CDR3 contains 14 residues.

The gene calls are TRBV2 and TRBJ1-2, with D uncertain. Germline assignment: CDR1 SNHLY and CDR2 FYNNEI. Deletions cut 6 bases from V and 4 bases from J, with 15 bases between. The CDR3 covers 14 residues. CDR3 nucleotides: TGTGCCAGCAGGGTAACAGTAATGGGCTATGGCTACACCTTC. It specifies CASRVTVMGYGYTF. The full variable domain, its missing parts supplied by reference TRBV2 and TRBJ1-2, is EPEVTQTPSHQVTQMGQEVILRCVPISNHLYFYWYRQILGQKVEFLVSFYNNEISEKSEIFDDQFSVERPDGSNFTLKIRSTKLEDSAMYFCASRVTVMGYGYTFGSGTRLTVV.